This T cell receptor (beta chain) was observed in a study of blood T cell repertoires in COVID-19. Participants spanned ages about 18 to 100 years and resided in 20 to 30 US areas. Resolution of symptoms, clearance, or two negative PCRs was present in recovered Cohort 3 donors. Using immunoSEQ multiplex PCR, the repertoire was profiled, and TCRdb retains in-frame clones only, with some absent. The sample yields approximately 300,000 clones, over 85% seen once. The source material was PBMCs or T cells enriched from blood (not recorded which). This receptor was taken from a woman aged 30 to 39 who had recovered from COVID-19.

The CDR3 region has the DNA TGTGCCAGCAGCCAGGTCCAGGGTGGCAATCAGCCCCAGCATTTT. Its protein product is CASSQVQGGNQPQHF. J is TRBJ1-5 and V is TRBV3-1 (or the pseudogene TRBV3-2), with D perhaps matching TRBD1 (5 bases). CDR3 length equals 15 residues. CDR1 is LGHDT and CDR2 is YNNKEL in the germline V gene (reference sequence). V lost 3 bases to trimming and J lost 2 bases, with 11 bases between them.